This T cell receptor beta chain originates from a study of shared clonotypes between healthy human individuals (dated by TCRdb to the early 2020s). Broadly, across the study: The cohort comprised a couple of women and a few men aged 18 to 49 years. The study deeply sequenced blood TCR repertoires of five healthy adults to estimate repertoire size and the extent of clonotype sharing between individuals. Libraries were prepared and TCR repertoires were sequenced by different laboratories using diverse techniques, in order to increase sequencing depth and limit assay-specific biases. Between about 0.94 and 8.9 billion PBMCs per donor were obtained by leukapheresis.

As to this clone: Its antigen is currently not known. Base qualities are not at hand, and no much larger clone is one base apart.

Paper-wide results and their limitations: Sampling was restricted to blood, and TCR repertoires in tissues likely differ from the TCR repertoires found in blood. Because the study included a small number of donors, the genetic and exposure-history diversity represented was limited. Based on pairwise subsampling, the degree of clonotype sharing among donors was expected to be affected by sequencing depth.

Using the deep immunoSEQ assay, multiplex PCR amplified TCR CDR3 regions from genomic DNA. Extracted genomic DNA from each cell subset was distributed evenly across all wells of several immunoSEQ 96-well plates, and each plate was treated as a replicate. Each replicate PCR for unsorted PBMC received around 330 ng genomic DNA, equal to 25,000 to 35,000 T cell genomes. Unsorted PBMC genomic DNA was sequenced across ten immunoSEQ deep assay plates. Purified libraries were measured with a Qubit 3.0 fluorometer, size-checked on a Bioanalyzer 2100, and measured again with the KAPA Library Quantification kit. Every immunoSEQ 96-well plate was sequenced on a dedicated single-read 150-cycle Illumina NextSeq 550 flow cell. The original pipeline was this. Because the immunoSEQ output included only junctional sequences and no quality scores, the filtering could not be the same as the filtering used for full-length reads. Sequences were annotated with PyIR, a Python wrapper for IgBLAST v1.9, using IMGT germline references to assign V/J genes and CDR3. Any read was removed if the V/J assignment was weak (E-value above 1e-6), the CDR3 was missing, or the read contained stop codons, out-of-frame junctions, or ambiguous translated residues. V3J clonotypes were defined as sequences sharing the same inferred V gene, J gene, and CDR3 amino acid sequence. Percentage overlap between repertoires was computed as shared unique clonotypes divided by the size of the smaller repertoire. RTK rarefaction, the Chao1 estimator, and Recon v2.1 estimates of unobserved clonotypes were used to assess repertoire richness. TCRdb re-hosts the immuneACCESS table, in-frame sequences only. Its copies lack some clones; in the studies checked, an unresolved V gene accounts for under half of them, and the cause for the rest is not known. The V and J calls and clone size were taken over from that table, and D and trimming were inferred from the DNA. The sample contains more than 450,000 clones, more than 65% of them found a single time. The ten largest make up about an eighth of the sample.

The germline V gene gives CDR1 as SGHNT and CDR2 as YENEEA. The CDR3 contains 14 residues, cysteine and phenylalanine counted. Only the CDR3 portion is preserved as DNA: 42 bases, with reading frame beginning at the first base. After removal of 5 bases from V and 5 bases from J, the junction retains 5 bases not matched to a gene. Healthy HIV-negative adults with no recently reported acute infections or vaccinations were included as donors. Every donor was a Caucasian adult living in Nashville, Tennessee, USA. In the unsorted samples, roughly 90 million PBMCs were counted, and genomic DNA was extracted using the QIAamp DNA Blood Mini kit. Blood was collected by leukapheresis, and PBMCs were isolated by Ficoll-Histopaque density gradient centrifugation and then cryopreserved in liquid nitrogen vapor phase.

The sequencing sample was made of PBMCs. The clonotype comes from a woman between 40 and 55 years old in good health. Some clones in this sample may be carry-over from other donors' samples. The chain couples TRBV11-3 to TRBJ2-5; 10 bases in the junction line up with TRBD2. Here the CDR3 is given as CASSEGLARETQYF. The DNA reads as follows: TGTGCCAGCAGCGAGGGACTAGCGAGGGAGACCCAGTACTTC.